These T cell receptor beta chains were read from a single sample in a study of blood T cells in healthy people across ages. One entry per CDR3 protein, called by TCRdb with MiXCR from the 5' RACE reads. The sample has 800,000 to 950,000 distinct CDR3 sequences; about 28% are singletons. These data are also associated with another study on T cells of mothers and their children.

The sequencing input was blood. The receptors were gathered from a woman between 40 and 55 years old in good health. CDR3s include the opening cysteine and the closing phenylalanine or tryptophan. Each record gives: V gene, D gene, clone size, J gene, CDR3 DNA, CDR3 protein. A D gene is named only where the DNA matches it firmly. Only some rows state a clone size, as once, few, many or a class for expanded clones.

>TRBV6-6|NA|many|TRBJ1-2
TGTGCCAGCAGTTTTCTGGACAGAGGTGATTTGAATGGCTACACCTTC
CASSFLDRGDLNGYTF
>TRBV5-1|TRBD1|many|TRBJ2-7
TGCGCCAGCAGCGTCCGGGACAGCTCCAACGAGCAGTACTTC
CASSVRDSSNEQYF
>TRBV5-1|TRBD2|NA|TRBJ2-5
TGCGCCAGCAGCCGGACTAGCGAAACTCACCGGCGAGAGACCCAGTACTTC
CASSRTSETHRRETQYF
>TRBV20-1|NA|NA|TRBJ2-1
TGCAGTGCTAGGAGACTAGAACAGACCTACAATGAGCAGTTCTTC
CSARRLEQTYNEQFF
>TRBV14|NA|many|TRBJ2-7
TGTGCCAGCAGCCATACGACGGAAAGTTACGAGCAGTACTTC
CASSHTTESYEQYF
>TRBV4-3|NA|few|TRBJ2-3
TGCGCCAGCAGCCAAGAAACCATAGGAACAGATACGCGGTATTTT
CASSQETIGTDTRYF
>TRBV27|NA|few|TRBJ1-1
TGTGCCAGCACCTTGGGTAAAGAAGCTTTCTTT
CASTLGKEAFF
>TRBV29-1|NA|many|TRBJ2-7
TGCAGCGCCCAGTGGGGCCACGAGCAGTACTTC
CSAQWGHEQYF
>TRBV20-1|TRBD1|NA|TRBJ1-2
TGCAGTGCTAATCCCGGGACAGGGAAGAGGTGGGCCTTC
CSANPGTGKRWAF
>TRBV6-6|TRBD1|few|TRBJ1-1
TGTGCCAGCAGTTCGGCAGGGGGAATCACTGAAGCTTTCTTT
CASSSAGGITEAFF
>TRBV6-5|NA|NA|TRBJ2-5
TGTGCCAGCAGTTATGGGGAGGAGGAGACCCAGTACTTC
CASSYGEEETQYF
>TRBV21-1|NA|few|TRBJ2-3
TGTGCCAGCAGCTCCCGGGACAGGGGGCGAGGCACAGATACGCAGTATTTT
CASSSRDRGRGTDTQYF
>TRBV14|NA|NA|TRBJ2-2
TGTGCCAGCAGCCAAGATCAACCGCATCCTTTCGGGGAGCTGTTTTTT
CASSQDQPHPFGELFF
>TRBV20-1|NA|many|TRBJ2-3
TGCAGTGCTAGAGGAGATACGCAGTATTTT
CSARGDTQYF
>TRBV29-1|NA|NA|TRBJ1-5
TGCAGCGTGTTCAGAGGCAAGTGGGGTCAGCCCCAGCATTTT
CSVFRGKWGQPQHF
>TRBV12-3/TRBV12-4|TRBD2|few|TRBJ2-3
TGTGCCAGCAGCCTCACTAGCGCGACCACAGATACGCAGTATTTT
CASSLTSATTDTQYF
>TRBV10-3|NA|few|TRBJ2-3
TGTGCCATGGATAGCCAGGGATTCACAGATACGCAGTATTTT
CAMDSQGFTDTQYF
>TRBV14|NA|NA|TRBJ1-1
TGTGCCAGCAGTTCGGGCCCCTCAGGGGCTTTCTTT
CASSSGPSGAFF